This T cell receptor beta chain was identified during a study of T-cell reconstitution after alpha-beta-depleted transplantation in children. Study-wide results and caveats: Surviving recipient T cells and thymic progenitors accounted for the high day-60 TCRbeta diversity observed in some patients. As was reported, about two months after transplant, alpha-beta T cells came from several hundred expanded graft clones. One year after transplant, T-cell counts and diversity came mostly from newly produced T cells.

About this clonotype itself: Its target is not known.

Using unique molecular identifiers, the investigators prepared the TCRbeta library. TCRdb itself ran the PCR reads through MiXCR, one entry per CDR3 protein. The sample lists about 980,000 distinct CDR3 sequences, roughly 29% occurring once. Trimming shortened V by 6 bases and J by 8 bases, and 12 bases separated the two germline ends. This CDR3 is 12 amino acids long. Per the germline V gene, CDR1 is MNHEY and CDR2 is SVGEGT. The sequence came from a boy under two years old who had a stem cell transplant for SCID, so the T cells may come from the graft donor. The sequencing here drew on PBMCs, mostly from graft donor cells, taken 360 days after TCRalphabeta/CD19-depleted stem cell transplant. V and J are TRBV6-2 or TRBV6-3 and TRBJ2-3; D is unresolved. CDR3 DNA sequence: TGTGCCAGCAGGCAGAGGTCGGGTACGCAGTATTTT. As protein: CASRQRSGTQYF.